This T cell receptor (beta chain) came from a study of shared clonotypes between healthy human individuals. As regards this clone: Its antigen is unknown.

Study-wide results and limits: Rarefaction analysis demonstrated incomplete sorted-subset sequencing notwithstanding large depth. Enrolling few donors narrowed the genetic and exposure-history diversity that was represented.

Using immunoSEQ multiplex PCR, the repertoire was profiled, and TCRdb retains in-frame clones only, with some absent. The sample includes about 2.5 million clones, under 95% seen only once; the top ten take approximately 0.4%. Donors, healthy HIV-negative adults, lacked recent acute infections or vaccinations. CD4+ cells yielded CD45RA+ naive and CD45RA-negative memory subsets. Unmatched junction bases numbered 16, after V lost 4 bases and J lost 4 bases. Germline lookup yields CDR1 SGDLS and CDR2 YYNGEE. The CDR3 loop spans 17 amino acids. The genes are TRBV9 and TRBJ1-2, with 7 bases lining up with TRBD1. Material: naive CD4+ T cells from PBMCs. Noted subset: CD45RA+ positively selected. The origin of this receptor is a man younger than 35 in good health. Some clones in this sample may be carry-over from other donors' samples. CDR3 protein: CASSLGQELGGSYGYTF. CDR3 DNA: TGTGCCAGCAGCCTTGGACAGGAATTGGGTGGGTCCTATGGCTACACCTTC.